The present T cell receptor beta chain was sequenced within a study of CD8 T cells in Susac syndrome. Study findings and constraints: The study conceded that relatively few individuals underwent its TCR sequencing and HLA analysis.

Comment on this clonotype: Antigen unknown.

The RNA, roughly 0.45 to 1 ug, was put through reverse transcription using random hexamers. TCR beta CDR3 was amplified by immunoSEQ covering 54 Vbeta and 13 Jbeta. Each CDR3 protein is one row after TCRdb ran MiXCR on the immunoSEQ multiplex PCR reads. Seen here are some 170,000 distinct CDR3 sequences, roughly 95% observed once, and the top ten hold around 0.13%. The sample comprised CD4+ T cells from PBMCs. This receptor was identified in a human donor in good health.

CDR3 nucleotide sequence: TGTGCCAGCAGTGGGGGGGCCAACACTGAAGCTTTCTTT. This gives the protein CASSGGANTEAFF. The V and J genes are TRBV2 and TRBJ1-1; D might be TRBD1 (6 bases). This CDR3 is 13 amino acids long. Germline CDR1 is SNHLY and CDR2 is FYNNEI. Trimming left V 4 bases short and J 2 bases short, with 8 bases between.